This record covers a single T cell receptor beta chain. Its antigen remains unknown. Preparation of the TCRbeta library involved a method that used unique molecular identifiers. From the PCR reads, TCRdb called clonotypes with MiXCR, one entry per CDR3 protein. The repertoire includes approximately 170,000 distinct CDR3 sequences, approximately 12% of them detected once, and around 14% sits in the top ten. The data belong to a study of T-cell reconstitution after alpha-beta-depleted transplantation in children. Study conclusions and caveats: As was reported, about two months after transplant, alpha-beta T cells came from several hundred expanded graft clones. Fresh T-cell production supplied most of the T-cell counts and diversity seen one year after transplant.

The CDR3 is made up of 15 amino acids. CDR1 and CDR2 from the germline V gene are SGHVS and FQNEAQ. V was pared by 5 bases and J by 0 bases, with 13 bases between. The V call is TRBV7-8, the J call TRBJ2-5, with D perhaps matching TRBD1 (5 bases). This specimen was PBMCs, taken before TCRalphabeta/CD19-depleted stem cell transplant. The clonotype comes from a boy younger than 10 with acute myeloid leukemia, due to receive a stem cell transplant. The CDR3 DNA is TGTGCCAGCAGCATCTGGGGCGGAAACCAAGAGACCCAGTACTTC. Protein product: CASSIWGGNQETQYF.